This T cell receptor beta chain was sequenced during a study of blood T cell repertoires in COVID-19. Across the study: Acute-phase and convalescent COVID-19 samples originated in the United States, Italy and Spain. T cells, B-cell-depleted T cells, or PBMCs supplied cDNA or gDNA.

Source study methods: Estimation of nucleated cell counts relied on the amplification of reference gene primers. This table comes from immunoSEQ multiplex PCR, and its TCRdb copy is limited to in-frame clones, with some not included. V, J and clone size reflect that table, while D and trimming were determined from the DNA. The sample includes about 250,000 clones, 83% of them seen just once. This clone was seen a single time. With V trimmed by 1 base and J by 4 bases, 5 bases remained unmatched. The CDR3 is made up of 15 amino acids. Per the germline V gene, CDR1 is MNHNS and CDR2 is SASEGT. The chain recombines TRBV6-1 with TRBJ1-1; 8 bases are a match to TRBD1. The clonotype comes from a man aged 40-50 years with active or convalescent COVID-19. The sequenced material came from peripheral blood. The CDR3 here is CASSEVQGAGTEAFF. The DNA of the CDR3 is TGTGCCAGCAGTGAAGTGCAGGGGGCAGGCACTGAAGCTTTCTTT.